The clone carrying this T cell receptor (beta chain) was seen only once. The antigen is not known. Sampling of blood occurred at baseline, cycle 4 day 1, and cycle 7 day 1. The data belong to a study of OX40 agonist ivuxolimab in advanced cancers. Study details: Patients achieving partial responses numbered three: one hepatocellular carcinoma case and two cutaneous melanoma cases.

The study, taken as a whole, reports: More expanded clones were found, on average, in CD8+ than in CD4+ T cells.

The table came from immunoSEQ multiplex PCR; TCRdb's copy has only in-frame clones and leaves some out. The sample carries 90,000 to 150,000 clones, 80% to 90% recorded once. Trimming cost V 0 bases and J 6 bases, with 12 bases left between them. Per the germline V gene, CDR1 is SGHRS and CDR2 is YFSETQ. CDR3 length: 15 residues. This sequence was found in an adult with an advanced solid tumor such as melanoma, head and neck, liver or kidney cancer. The chain links TRBV5-1 to TRBJ2-2; perhaps TRBD1 as D (5 bases). The specimen comprised CD4+ or CD8+ T cells sorted from blood, sampled in a trial of the OX40 agonist ivuxolimab. The CDR3, as DNA: TGCGCCAGCAGCTTGGCCAGGGTGGATTCCGGGGAGCTGTTTTTT. Amino acids: CASSLARVDSGELFF.